The sequence of this TCR beta chain was determined in a study of blood T cell repertoires in COVID-19 (dated by TCRdb to the early 2020s). For the study in its entirety: Samples from collaborators originated in the United States, Italy and Spain and spanned both the acute and convalescent phases of COVID-19. The samples were drawn from the first 160 participants of the ongoing ImmuneRACE study and from 950 to 1,500 subjects provided by 6 global collaborators. Nearly every sample came with metadata listing a de-identified subject ID, COVID-19 status, age in years and sex. A freely available public database, intended as a resource for researchers studying the immune response to SARS-CoV-2, is where the repertoires were released. Where HLA class I and class II types were available, the types were taken from metadata supplied by the sample provider, not from assay-based typing. The prospective study material was composed of cDNA or gDNA derived from T cells, B-cell-depleted T cells, or PBMCs. Deeply sampled blood TCRbeta repertoires from subjects exposed to, actively infected with, or recovered from COVID-19 were included in the dataset. The paper's findings and limits, for the study overall: The amount of clinical and demographic metadata varied by source and participant and was provided uncurated.

The V end gives up 0 bases and the J end 5 bases, leaving 6 bases in the junction not matched to a gene. From its cysteine to its phenylalanine, the CDR3 spans 16 amino acids. CDR3 DNA only is kept here, 48 bases in frame from base 1. The germline V gene gives CDR1 as SGDLS and CDR2 as YYNGEE. TCRbeta CDR3 regions were amplified from genomic DNA by means of the immunoSEQ Assay, a bias-controlled multiplex PCR. The original methods were these. The number of nucleated cells in each sample was estimated from the amplification of reference gene primers within the assay. To quantify the absolute abundance of each unique TCRbeta CDR3 rearrangement, sequence reads were collapsed and filtered. Productive Simpson clonality was computed per sample as the square root of Simpson's diversity index over productive rearrangements. TCRdb retrieved this table from immuneACCESS and kept in-frame rearrangements only. Not all clones are present; in checked studies, unresolved V genes account for under half, and no reason is known for the remainder. V and J calls and clone size are given by that table; D and trimming were obtained from the DNA. The sample table holds around 260,000 clones, of which more than 85% were seen once. Over 2% of the sample goes to the ten largest clones.

One collaborating source in Seattle enrolled patients while the patients were actively infected and followed the patients over time throughout the course of disease. Each collaborating institution followed its own protocols to collect whole blood in K2EDTA tubes. For TCRbeta analysis, collaborators shipped samples in one of three forms: frozen whole blood, isolated PBMCs, or DNA extracted from either of those sample types. Remarks on this clone: Its recognized antigen is unknown. Base qualities were left out, and no much larger clone turns up one base away.

Sequencing was carried out using peripheral blood. Recombination connected TRBV9 to TRBJ2-4, with 9 bases in between that match TRBD1. The TCR comes from a woman aged 25-40 years with COVID-19, enrolled during active disease. The CDR3 region: CASSVGERQGENIQYF. Here is the DNA: TGTGCCAGCAGCGTAGGGGAGCGACAGGGGGAAAACATTCAGTACTTC.